The rows below give T cell receptor beta chains drawn from one sample of a study of blood T cell repertoires in COVID-19. Sequenced by immunoSEQ multiplex PCR; TCRdb stores in-frame clones only, minus some. The table lists roughly 180,000 clones, 65% to 85% of them singletons. The sequenced sample was peripheral blood. The receptors originated from a man in his 60s with active or convalescent COVID-19. Both conserved end residues are part of each CDR3. Each record gives: D gene, V gene, clone size, CDR3 length, J gene, CDR3 DNA, CDR3 protein. The D gene is left open where the match is weak. Rows may omit the clone size; those that give it use once, few, many or a size class.

-	TRBV15	few	16	TRBJ1-4	TGTGCCACCAGCAGAGATGTAGGGGTTCGGAATGAAAAACTGTTTTTT	CATSRDVGVRNEKLFF
TRBD1	TRBV4-2	-	15	TRBJ1-1	TGTGCCAGCAGCCAACGTACAGGGGATAGCACTGAAGCTTTCTTT	CASSQRTGDSTEAFF
-	TRBV13	-	14	TRBJ2-7	TGTGCCAGCAGCTTGTTGCGGAGCTCCTACGAGCAGTACTTC	CASSLLRSSYEQYF
-	TRBV18	-	17	TRBJ2-1	TGTGCCAGCTCACCACTTCTCCCGCGGGGAACCTACAATGAGCAGTTCTTC	CASSPLLPRGTYNEQFF
TRBD1	TRBV5-5	-	14	TRBJ1-5	TGTGCCAGCAGCTTGGGGGGACAGGGCAAGCCCCAGCATTTT	CASSLGGQGKPQHF
-	TRBV4-3	-	14	TRBJ2-3	TGCGCCAGCAGCCAAGCCGGGATCACAGATACGCAGTATTTT	CASSQAGITDTQYF
TRBD1	TRBV7-2	-	15	TRBJ2-3	TGTGCCAGCAGCTCCACCTCGACAGGGGGAGGAACGCAGTATTTT	CASSSTSTGGGTQYF
-	TRBV7-2	-	12	TRBJ1-2	TGTGCCAGCAGCCTAAACAGGGAGACCTACACCTTC	CASSLNRETYTF
-	TRBV6-5	few	12	TRBJ1-1	TGTGCCAGCAGGGAGTGGGACACTGAAGCTTTCTTT	CASREWDTEAFF
-	TRBV18	-	15	TRBJ2-2	TGTGCCAGCTCACCTGAGACCGGAGGCACCGGGGAGCTGTTTTTT	CASSPETGGTGELFF
TRBD1	TRBV7-9	-	15	TRBJ1-5	TGTGCCAGCAGCCGTGGGACAGTTGAAAATCAGCCCCAGCATTTT	CASSRGTVENQPQHF
-	TRBV7-8	-	13	TRBJ1-6	TGTGCCAGCAGCTTAGGGCACGGGAGGCCCCTCCACTTT	CASSLGHGRPLHF
-	TRBV25-1	once	11	TRBJ1-2	TGTGCCAGCAGTCGGGGAAATGGCTACACCTTC	CASSRGNGYTF
TRBD2	TRBV6-5	-	14	TRBJ2-3	TGTGCCAGCAGGGCCGGACTAGCAGGGGATACGCAGTATTTT	CASRAGLAGDTQYF
TRBD2	TRBV7-9	-	15	TRBJ2-1	TGTGCCAGCAGCTTTCGGACTAGCGGGGGGAATGAGCAGTTCTTC	CASSFRTSGGNEQFF
-	TRBV28	-	14	TRBJ2-7	TGTGCCAGCAGTTTATTGCAGGACTTTAACGAGCAGTACTTC	CASSLLQDFNEQYF
-	TRBV30	-	16	TRBJ2-3	TGTGCCTGGAGTGTAACCCGGGACATGTTCACAGATACGCAGTATTTT	CAWSVTRDMFTDTQYF
-	TRBV5-6	-	13	TRBJ2-2	TGTGCCAGCAGCTTCGCGAACACCGGGGAGCTGTTTTTT	CASSFANTGELFF
-	TRBV7-8	many	16	TRBJ1-5	TGTGCCAGCAGCTTAGGGGGGGGAAGAGGCAATCAGCCCCAGCATTTT	CASSLGGGRGNQPQHF
TRBD2	TRBV7-9	few	18	TRBJ2-2	TGTGCCAGCATCCACAGAAGGGCTAGCGGGAGTAAGACCGGGGAGCTGTTTTTT	CASIHRRASGSKTGELFF
-	TRBV28	-	12	TRBJ1-4	TGTGCCAGCAGTTTATCGTCCGAAAAACTGTTTTTT	CASSLSSEKLFF
-	TRBV12-3/TRBV12-4	-	13	TRBJ2-3	TGTGCCAGCAGTCAGTACGACACAGATACGCAGTATTTT	CASSQYDTDTQYF
TRBD2	TRBV5-6	-	15	TRBJ2-1	TGTGCCAGCAGCTTGGGACTAGCGGGTTACAATGAGCAGTTCTTC	CASSLGLAGYNEQFF
-	TRBV7-3	-	13	TRBJ2-1	TGTGCCAGCAGCTTCCCGGGGGTGTTTGAGCAGTTCTTC	CASSFPGVFEQFF
-	TRBV11-2	-	14	TRBJ2-7	TGTGCCAGCAGTATAGGGGCAGGCTCCTACGAGCAGTACTTC	CASSIGAGSYEQYF
-	TRBV6-5	-	13	TRBJ2-7	TGTGCCAGCAGTTACTCGGTGGGCCACGAGCAGTACTTC	CASSYSVGHEQYF
TRBD1	TRBV18	-	13	TRBJ2-2	TGTGCCAGCTCCCGTGGGACAGCCGGGGAGCTGTTTTTT	CASSRGTAGELFF
-	TRBV9	-	12	TRBJ2-5	TGTGCCAGCAGCGTAGCCTCCGGGACCCAGTACTTC	CASSVASGTQYF
TRBD2	TRBV24-1	-	14	TRBJ2-5	TGTGCCACCGGGGCGGGGGGCTGGCAAGAGACCCAGTACTTC	CATGAGGWQETQYF
TRBD1	TRBV7-6	once	15	TRBJ1-1	TGTGCCAGCAGCTCACGGACAGGGGCGAACACTGAAGCTTTCTTT	CASSSRTGANTEAFF
-	TRBV18	-	12	TRBJ1-2	TGTGCCAGCTCACCGGGAGTTATCGGCTACACCTTC	CASSPGVIGYTF
-	TRBV10-3	once	18	TRBJ2-1	TGTGCCATCAGTGAGGGAGAAGGGCAGGGAAGCTCCTACAATGAGCAGTTCTTC	CAISEGEGQGSSYNEQFF
-	TRBV7-2	-	15	TRBJ2-2	TGTGCCAGCAGCTTAATCGGAGGAAACACCGGGGAGCTGTTTTTT	CASSLIGGNTGELFF
TRBD2	TRBV7-2	few	16	TRBJ2-3	TGTGCCAGCAGGTTCCGGGTAGCGGGAGGAGGGGATACGCAGTATTTT	CASRFRVAGGGDTQYF
TRBD1	TRBV5-4	-	18	TRBJ1-6	TGTGCCAGCAGCCCAAGGACAGGGTGGATCCCCTATAATTCACCCCTCCACTTT	CASSPRTGWIPYNSPLHF